This TCR beta chain originates from a study of blood T cell repertoires in COVID-19. Study-wide context: From T cells, B-cell-depleted T cells, or PBMCs came the material, which was cDNA or gDNA.

The assay was immunoSEQ multiplex PCR, and TCRdb's table has in-frame clones only and misses some. The profile shows 250,000 or so clones, 85% to 90% of them singletons. In assigning cohorts, the study relied on participant-reported clinical history. The clonotype was recovered from a man in his fifties or sixties who had been exposed to COVID-19. The source material was PBMCs or T cells enriched from blood (not recorded which).

The CDR3 spells CASRSNYGYTF. In DNA form, the CDR3 reads TGTGCCAGCAGATCTAACTATGGCTACACCTTC. The chain links TRBV19 to TRBJ1-2; no firm D call. Trimming left V 9 bases short and J 0 bases short, with 5 bases between. The CDR3 has 11 amino acids. The germline V gene encodes CDR1 LNHDA and CDR2 SQIVND (reference sequence).